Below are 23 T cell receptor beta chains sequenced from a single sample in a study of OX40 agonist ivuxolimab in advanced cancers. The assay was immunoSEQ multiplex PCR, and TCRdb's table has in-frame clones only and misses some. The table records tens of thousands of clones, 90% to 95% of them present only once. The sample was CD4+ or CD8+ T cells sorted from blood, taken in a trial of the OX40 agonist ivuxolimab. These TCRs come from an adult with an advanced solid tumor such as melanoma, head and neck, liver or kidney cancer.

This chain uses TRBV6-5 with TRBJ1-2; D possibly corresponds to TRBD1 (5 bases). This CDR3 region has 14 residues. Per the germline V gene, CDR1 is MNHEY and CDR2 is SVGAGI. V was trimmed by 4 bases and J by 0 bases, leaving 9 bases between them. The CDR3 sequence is CASSSQGPNYGYTF. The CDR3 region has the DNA TGTGCCAGCAGTTCCCAGGGCCCTAACTATGGCTACACCTTC.

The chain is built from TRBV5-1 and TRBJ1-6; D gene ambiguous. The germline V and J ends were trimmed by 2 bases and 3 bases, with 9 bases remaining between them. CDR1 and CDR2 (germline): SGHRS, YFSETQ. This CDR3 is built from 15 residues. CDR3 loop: CASSFWGDYNSPLHF. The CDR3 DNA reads TGCGCCAGCAGCTTTTGGGGAGACTATAATTCACCCCTCCACTTT.

CDR3: CASSLGGPQETQYF. Here the CDR3 DNA reads TGTGCCAGCAGCTTGGGAGGGCCTCAAGAGACCCAGTACTTC. The rearrangement joins TRBV7-6 to TRBJ2-5, with 7 bases aligning to TRBD2. The germline V gene has CDR1 SGHVS and CDR2 FNYEAQ. This CDR3 has 14 amino acids. The V segment lost 3 bases and the J segment 2 bases; nucleotides outside the gene matches: 3.

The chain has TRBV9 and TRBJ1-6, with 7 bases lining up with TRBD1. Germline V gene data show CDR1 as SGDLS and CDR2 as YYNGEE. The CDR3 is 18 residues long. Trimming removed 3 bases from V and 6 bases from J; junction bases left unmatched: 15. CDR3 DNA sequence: TGTGCCAGCAGCGGCCAACGACAGGGAGGCCCGTCTAATTCACCCCTCCACTTT. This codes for CASSGQRQGGPSNSPLHF. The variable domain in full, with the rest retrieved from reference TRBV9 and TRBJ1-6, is DSGVTQTPKHLITATGQRVTLRCSPRSGDLSVYWYQQSLDQGLQFLIQYYNGEERAKGNILERFSAQQFPDLHSELNLSSLELGDSALYFCASSGQRQGGPSNSPLHFGNGTRLTVT.

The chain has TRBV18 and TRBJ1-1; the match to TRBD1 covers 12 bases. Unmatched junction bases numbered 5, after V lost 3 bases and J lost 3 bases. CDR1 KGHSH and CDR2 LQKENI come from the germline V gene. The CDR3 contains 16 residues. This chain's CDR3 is CASSPRDRGQDTEAFF. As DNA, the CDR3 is TGTGCCAGCTCACCCCGGGACAGGGGGCAAGACACTGAAGCTTTCTTT.

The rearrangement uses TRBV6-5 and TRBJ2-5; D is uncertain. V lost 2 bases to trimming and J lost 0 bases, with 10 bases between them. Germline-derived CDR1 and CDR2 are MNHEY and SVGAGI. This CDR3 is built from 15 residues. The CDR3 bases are TGTGCCAGCAGTTACGTTCTCAGAAACCAAGAGACCCAGTACTTC. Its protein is CASSYVLRNQETQYF.

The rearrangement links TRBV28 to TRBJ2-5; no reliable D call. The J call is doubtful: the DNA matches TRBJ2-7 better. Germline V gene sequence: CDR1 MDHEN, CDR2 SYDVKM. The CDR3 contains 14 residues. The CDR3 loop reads CASSTGKSSYEQYF. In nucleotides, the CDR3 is TGTGCCAGCAGTACCGGTAAGAGCTCCTACGAGCAGTACTTC.

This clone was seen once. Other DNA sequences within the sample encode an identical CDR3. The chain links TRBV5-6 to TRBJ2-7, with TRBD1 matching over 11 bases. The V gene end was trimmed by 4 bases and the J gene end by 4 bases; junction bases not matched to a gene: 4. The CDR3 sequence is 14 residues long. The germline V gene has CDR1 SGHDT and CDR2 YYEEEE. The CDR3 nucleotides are TGTGCCAGCAGCCCCGGACAGGGGGCTTACGAGCAGTACTTC. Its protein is CASSPGQGAYEQYF.

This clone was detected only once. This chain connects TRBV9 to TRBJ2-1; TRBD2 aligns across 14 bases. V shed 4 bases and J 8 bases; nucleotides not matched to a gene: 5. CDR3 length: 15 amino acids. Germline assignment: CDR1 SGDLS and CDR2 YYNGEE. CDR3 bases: TGTGCCAGCAGCCCCGGGACTAGCGGGGGTTATGAGCAGTTCTTC. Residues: CASSPGTSGGYEQFF. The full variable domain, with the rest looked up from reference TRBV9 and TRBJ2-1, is DSGVTQTPKHLITATGQRVTLRCSPRSGDLSVYWYQQSLDQGLQFLIQYYNGEERAKGNILERFSAQQFPDLHSELNLSSLELGDSALYFCASSPGTSGGYEQFFGPGTRLTVL.

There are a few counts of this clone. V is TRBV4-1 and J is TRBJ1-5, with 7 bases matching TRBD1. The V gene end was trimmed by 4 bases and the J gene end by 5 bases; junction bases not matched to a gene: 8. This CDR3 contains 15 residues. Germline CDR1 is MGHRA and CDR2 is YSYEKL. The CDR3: CASSPWTGGHQPQHF. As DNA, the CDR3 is TGCGCCAGCAGCCCCTGGACAGGAGGGCATCAGCCCCAGCATTTT.

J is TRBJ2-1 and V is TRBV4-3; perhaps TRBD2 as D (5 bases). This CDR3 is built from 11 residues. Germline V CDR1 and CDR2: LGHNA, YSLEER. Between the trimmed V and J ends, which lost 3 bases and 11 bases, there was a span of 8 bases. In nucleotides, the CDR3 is TGCGCCAGCAGCCAGGGAGCGCAGCAGTTCTTC. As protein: CASSQGAQQFF.

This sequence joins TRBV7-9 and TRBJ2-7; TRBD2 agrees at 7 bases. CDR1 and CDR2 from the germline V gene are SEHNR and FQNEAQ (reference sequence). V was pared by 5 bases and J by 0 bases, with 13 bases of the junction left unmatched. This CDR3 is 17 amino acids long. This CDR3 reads CASSREGTTKSSYEQYF. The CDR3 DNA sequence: TGTGCCAGCAGCAGGGAGGGGACCACAAAAAGCTCCTACGAGCAGTACTTC.

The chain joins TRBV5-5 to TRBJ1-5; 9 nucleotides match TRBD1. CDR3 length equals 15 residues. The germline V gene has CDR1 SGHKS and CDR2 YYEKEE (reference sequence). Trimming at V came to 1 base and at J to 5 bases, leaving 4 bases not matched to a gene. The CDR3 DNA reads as TGTGCCAGCAGCTTGTGGACAGGGGCATATCAGCCCCAGCATTTT. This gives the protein CASSLWTGAYQPQHF. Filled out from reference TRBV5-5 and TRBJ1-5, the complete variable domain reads DAGVTQSPTHLIKTRGQQVTLRCSPISGHKSVSWYQQVLGQGPQFIFQYYEKEERGRGNFPDRFSARQFPNYSSELNVNALLLGDSALYLCASSLWTGAYQPQHFGDGTRLSIL.

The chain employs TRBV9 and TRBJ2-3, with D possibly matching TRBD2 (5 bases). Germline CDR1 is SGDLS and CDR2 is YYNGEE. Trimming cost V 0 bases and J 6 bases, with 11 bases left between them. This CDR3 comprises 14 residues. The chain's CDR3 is CASSVVSSSDTQYF. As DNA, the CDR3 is TGTGCCAGCAGCGTAGTGTCTAGCAGCGATACGCAGTATTTT.

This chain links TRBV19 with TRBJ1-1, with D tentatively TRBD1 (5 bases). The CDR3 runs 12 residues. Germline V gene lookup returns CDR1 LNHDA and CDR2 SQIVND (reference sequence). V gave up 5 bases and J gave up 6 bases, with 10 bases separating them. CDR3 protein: CASSLGGAEAFF. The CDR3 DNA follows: TGTGCCAGTAGTTTGGGAGGGGCTGAAGCTTTCTTT.

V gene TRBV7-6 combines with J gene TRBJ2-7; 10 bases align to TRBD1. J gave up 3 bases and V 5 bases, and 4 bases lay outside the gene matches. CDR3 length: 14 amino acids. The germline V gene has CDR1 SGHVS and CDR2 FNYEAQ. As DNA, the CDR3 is TGTGCCAGCAGCCCAGACAGGGGGCACTACGAGCAGTACTTC. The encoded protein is CASSPDRGHYEQYF. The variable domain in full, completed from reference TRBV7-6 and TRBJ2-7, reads GAGVSQSPRYKVTKRGQDVALRCDPISGHVSLYWYRQALGQGPEFLTYFNYEAQQDKSGLPNDRFSAERPEGSISTLTIQRTEQRDSAMYRCASSPDRGHYEQYFGPGTRLTVT.

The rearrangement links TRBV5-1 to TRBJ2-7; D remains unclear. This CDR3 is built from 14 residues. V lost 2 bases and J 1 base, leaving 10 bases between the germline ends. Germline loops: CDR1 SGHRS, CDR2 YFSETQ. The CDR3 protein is CASSLARGSYEQYF. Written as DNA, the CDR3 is TGCGCCAGCAGCTTAGCAAGAGGATCCTACGAGCAGTACTTC.

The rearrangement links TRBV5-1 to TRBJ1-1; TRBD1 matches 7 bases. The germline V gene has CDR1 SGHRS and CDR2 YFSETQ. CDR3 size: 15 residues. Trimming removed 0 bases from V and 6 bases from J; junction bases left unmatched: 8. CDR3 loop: CASSLAGGGVAEAFF. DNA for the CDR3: TGCGCCAGCAGCTTGGCCGGAGGGGGCGTCGCTGAAGCTTTCTTT.

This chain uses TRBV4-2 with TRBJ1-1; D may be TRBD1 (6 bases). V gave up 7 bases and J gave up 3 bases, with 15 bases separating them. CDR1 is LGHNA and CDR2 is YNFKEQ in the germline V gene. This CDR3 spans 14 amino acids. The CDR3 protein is CASNYLGGYTEAFF. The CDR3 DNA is TGTGCCAGCAACTACCTAGGGGGGTACACTGAAGCTTTCTTT.

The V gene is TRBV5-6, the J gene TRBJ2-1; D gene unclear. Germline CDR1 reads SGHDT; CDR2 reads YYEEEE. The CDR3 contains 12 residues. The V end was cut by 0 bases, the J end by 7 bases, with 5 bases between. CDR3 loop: CASSLAENEQFF. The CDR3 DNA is TGTGCCAGCAGCTTGGCGGAGAATGAGCAGTTCTTC.

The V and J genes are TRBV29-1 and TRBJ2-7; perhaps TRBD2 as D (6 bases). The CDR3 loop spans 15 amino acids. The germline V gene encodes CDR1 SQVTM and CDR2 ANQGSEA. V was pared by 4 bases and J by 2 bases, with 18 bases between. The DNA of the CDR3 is TGCAGCGTTGTCGGAGGGGCCCCTCTCACCTACGAGCAGTACTTC. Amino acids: CSVVGGAPLTYEQYF.

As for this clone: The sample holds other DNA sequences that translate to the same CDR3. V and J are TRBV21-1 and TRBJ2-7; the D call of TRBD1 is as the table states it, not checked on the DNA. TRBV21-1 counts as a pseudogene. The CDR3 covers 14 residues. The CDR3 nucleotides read TGTGCCAGCAGCAATGGAGAGAAGGGGAAGGAGCAGTACTTC. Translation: CASSNGEKGKEQYF.

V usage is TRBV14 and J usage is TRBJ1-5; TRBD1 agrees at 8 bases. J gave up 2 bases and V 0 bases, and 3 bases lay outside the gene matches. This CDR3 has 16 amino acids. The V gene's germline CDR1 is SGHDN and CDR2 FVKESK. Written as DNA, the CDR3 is TGTGCCAGCAGCCAAGAGACAGGGGCGGGCAATCAGCCCCAGCATTTT. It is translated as CASSQETGAGNQPQHF.